The present T cell receptor (beta chain) was sequenced within a study of blood T cell repertoires in COVID-19. As for the study in general: Donors in the United States, Italy and Spain gave samples during acute or convalescent COVID-19. PBMCs, B-cell-depleted T cells, or T cells were the source of the cDNA or gDNA that made up the material.

Original methodology: Using reference gene primer amplification, nucleated cell counts were estimated. Data came from immunoSEQ multiplex PCR; TCRdb stores just in-frame clones and leaves some out. Clonal size and the V and J genes are those of that table, whereas D and trimming came from the DNA. The repertoire consists of around 370,000 clones, with around 87% occurring once and the leading ten covering around 6%. Deletions cut 1 base from V and 3 bases from J, with 12 bases between. Per germline, CDR1 SGHTS and CDR2 YDEGEE. The CDR3 runs 15 residues. The sequenced material came from peripheral blood. The sequence came from a woman in her 50s with COVID-19, enrolled during active disease. The chain couples TRBV5-8 to TRBJ2-3; tentatively, D is TRBD2 (7 bases). This CDR3 is CASSLWGGGTDTQYF. As DNA, the CDR3 is TGTGCCAGCAGCTTGTGGGGGGGCGGGACAGATACGCAGTATTTT. The whole variable domain, remainder taken from reference TRBV5-8 and TRBJ2-3, is EAGVTQSPTHLIKTRGQQATLRCSPISGHTSVYWYQQALGLGLQFLLWYDEGEERNRGNFPPRFSGRQFPNYSSELNVNALELEDSALYLCASSLWGGGTDTQYFGPGTRLTVL.